Presented here are 29 T cell receptor beta chains from one specimen sequenced in a study of identical twins. TCRdb independently ran MiXCR on the 5' RACE reads; one entry per CDR3 protein. The table includes approximately 240,000 distinct CDR3 sequences, roughly an eighth detected once. The sample taken for sequencing was memory (CD45RO+) T cells sorted from blood. These receptors all stem from a woman under 30 in good health.

A note on this clonotype: An end of the junction differs from the germline gene, which may be a read error. The chain couples TRBV9 to TRBJ2-7, with 8 bases matching TRBD1. Germline V gives CDR1 SGDLS, CDR2 YYNGEE. CDR3 length: 15 residues. CDR3 sequence (DNA): TGTGCCAGCAGCGTAGGGACAGGGAGACACAACGAGAAGTACTTC. Encoded protein: CASSVGTGRHNEKYF.

The chain uses TRBV5-4 and TRBJ2-3; the D gene is possibly TRBD2 (5 bases). V dropped 4 bases and J dropped 5 bases, with 14 bases sitting between them. Germline V gives CDR1 SGHNT, CDR2 YYREEE (reference sequence). The CDR3 is made up of 14 amino acids. The CDR3 DNA is TGTGCCAGCAGCCTCGGACTCTTCAGAGATACGCAGTATTTT. Its protein product is CASSLGLFRDTQYF.

Points on this clonotype: A much larger clone differs from this one at a single base, so this may be a read error. The rearrangement links TRBV2 to TRBJ1-6; no clear D gene. V gave up 6 bases and J gave up 0 bases, with 9 bases separating them. CDR3 length equals 15 residues. The V gene's germline CDR1 is SNHLY and CDR2 FYNNEI. This CDR3 is CASRPGSSYNSPLHF. The CDR3, as DNA: TGTGCCAGCAGACCGGGGAGCTCCTATAATTCACCCCTCCACTTT.

There are many counts of this clonotype. J is TRBJ1-4 and V is TRBV5-1; 7 bases are a match to TRBD1. V trimming: 0 bases; J trimming: 4 bases; junction bases outside the gene matches: 0. Germline CDR1 is SGHRS and CDR2 is YFSETQ. The CDR3 is 14 residues long. The chain's CDR3 is CASSLGDSNEKLFF. In DNA, the CDR3 is TGCGCCAGCAGCTTGGGGGACAGTAATGAAAAACTGTTTTTT.

This clonotype turned up a few times. The chain recombines TRBV3-1 with TRBJ1-4; TRBD1 matches at 9 bases. The CDR3 is 13 amino acids. CDR1 is LGHDT, CDR2 YNNKEL, per germline (reference sequence). The V gene end was trimmed by 8 bases and the J gene end by 8 bases; junction bases not matched to a gene: 6. For the CDR3, the DNA is TGTGCCAGCCGGACAGGGGCACGGGAAAAACTGTTTTTT. This gives the protein CASRTGAREKLFF.

This sequence joins TRBV7-9 and TRBJ2-6; D uncertain. V was cut by 3 bases and J by 0 bases, with 3 bases left in between. CDR1 is SEHNR, CDR2 FQNEAQ, per germline (reference sequence). The CDR3 loop spans 14 amino acids. The chain's CDR3 is CASSFNSGANVLTF. The CDR3 DNA follows: TGTGCCAGCAGCTTCAACTCTGGGGCCAACGTCCTGACTTTC.

This clonotype occurred a few times. This chain links TRBV29-1 with TRBJ2-7, with D unresolved. V was cut by 6 bases and J by 9 bases, with 15 bases left in between. This CDR3 has 11 amino acids. Per the germline V gene, CDR1 is SQVTM and CDR2 is ANQGSEA. The CDR3 bases are TGCAGCGTCGTTGCACCTGTTGTGCAGTACTTC. Its translation is CSVVAPVVQYF.

This clonotype has just a few counts. The rearrangement uses TRBV20-1 and TRBJ1-1; a weak D match, TRBD1 (5 bases). The CDR3 runs 13 residues. V lost 5 bases to trimming and J lost 8 bases, with 18 bases between them. Germline CDR1 DFQATT, CDR2 SNEGSKA (reference sequence). The CDR3 is CSASRRSGGEAFF. Here the CDR3 DNA reads TGCAGTGCTTCCCGCCGCTCGGGGGGGGAAGCTTTCTTT.

This clonotype was seen a handful of times. The V and J genes are TRBV6-5 and TRBJ2-5; the match to TRBD2 covers 7 bases. Per the germline V gene, CDR1 is MNHEY and CDR2 is SVGAGI. The CDR3 covers 16 residues. J lost 4 bases, V lost 2 bases, and 10 bases had no gene match. The CDR3 nucleotides read TGTGCCAGCAGTTACCCGCCTGGGGGAGGGGTAGAGACCCAGTACTTC. Residues: CASSYPPGGGVETQYF.

This clonotype was observed a handful of times. V usage is TRBV10-2 and J usage is TRBJ2-1; a possible D gene is TRBD2 (5 bases). The CDR3 has 13 residues. Germline loops: CDR1 WSHSY, CDR2 SAAADI. V gave up 10 bases and J gave up 5 bases, with 15 bases separating them. This chain's CDR3 is CATRLWRDNEQFF. The CDR3 coding sequence is TGCGCCACCAGACTATGGCGTGACAATGAGCAGTTCTTC.

This clonotype has more than one count but fewer than ten. V gene TRBV4-2 combines with J gene TRBJ1-2; perhaps TRBD1 as D (6 bases). Germline-derived CDR1 and CDR2 are LGHNA and YNFKEQ. This CDR3 contains 13 residues. Trimming shortened V by 0 bases and J by 6 bases, and 8 bases separated the two germline ends. CDR3 coding DNA: TGTGCCAGCAGCCAAGAGCGGGACAATGGCTACACCTTC. Translation: CASSQERDNGYTF.

The chain carries TRBV20-1 and TRBJ2-7; 14 bases line up with TRBD2. Germline V gene data show CDR1 as DFQATT and CDR2 as SNEGSKA (reference sequence). Germline trimming cut 3 bases from V and 4 bases from J; bases unmatched to any gene: 2. The CDR3 has 14 amino acids. The CDR3 DNA reads TGCAGTGCTAGCCGGACTAGCGGGAGGTACGAGCAGTACTTC. It encodes CSASRTSGRYEQYF.

V gene TRBV6-1 combines with J gene TRBJ1-1; 11 bases line up with TRBD1. Germline V gene sequence: CDR1 MNHNS, CDR2 SASEGT. Trimming at V came to 5 bases and at J to 5 bases, leaving 10 bases not matched to a gene. The CDR3 extends over 16 amino acids. The CDR3 reads CASSKPGQGDFTEAFF. CDR3 DNA sequence: TGTGCCAGCAGTAAACCGGGACAGGGGGATTTTACTGAAGCTTTCTTT.

In its sample, this clonotype was seen many times. The chain links TRBV7-6 to TRBJ2-3, with 8 bases that match TRBD2. With V trimmed by 8 bases and J by 1 base, 2 bases remained unmatched. The CDR3 extends over 13 amino acids. Germline V gene data show CDR1 as SGHVS and CDR2 as FNYEAQ. The CDR3 coding sequence is TGTGCCAGCGTACTAGCGGGCACAGATACGCAGTATTTT. Its protein is CASVLAGTDTQYF.

The rearrangement links TRBV10-3 to TRBJ1-2; D is unresolved. With 3 bases removed from V and 7 bases from J, the gap between germline ends came to 15 bases. This CDR3 comprises 14 residues. Per the germline V gene, CDR1 is ENHRY and CDR2 is SYGVKD. CDR3 nucleotide sequence: TGTGCCATCAGTGAATCGGGCATAGTGGGTGGCTACACCTTC. It translates to CAISESGIVGGYTF.

The genes are TRBV28 and TRBJ2-3, with no clear D. Germline CDR1 reads MDHEN; CDR2 reads SYDVKM. V was trimmed by 4 bases and J by 0 bases, leaving 23 bases between them. The CDR3 consists of 19 residues. The CDR3 loop is CASSSYVWGGVKSTDTQYF. The CDR3 nucleotides are TGTGCCAGCAGTTCTTACGTCTGGGGTGGAGTTAAGAGCACAGATACGCAGTATTTT. The full variable domain, completed using reference TRBV28 and TRBJ2-3, is DVKVTQSSRYLVKRTGEKVFLECVQDMDHENMFWYRQDPGLGLRLIYFSYDVKMKEKGDIPEGYSVSREKKERFSLILESASTNQTSMYLCASSSYVWGGVKSTDTQYFGPGTRLTVL.

The V and J genes are TRBV12-3 or TRBV12-4 and TRBJ2-2, with D perhaps matching TRBD1 or TRBD2 (5 bases each). The CDR3 consists of 17 residues. Trimming shortened V by 5 bases and J by 5 bases, and 21 bases separated the two germline ends. The CDR3 protein is CASSRDRYASRTGELFF. Written as DNA, the CDR3 is TGTGCCAGCAGTCGGGACCGATATGCTTCGAGGACCGGGGAGCTGTTTTTT.

This clonotype was seen a handful of times. The chain uses TRBV20-1 and TRBJ1-6; no reliable D call. Germline CDR1 reads DFQATT; CDR2 reads SNEGSKA (reference sequence). The CDR3 runs 12 residues. Trimming took 6 bases from V and 7 from J, leaving 10 bases between them. The CDR3 bases are TGCAGTGCCACGGGAGGGAATTCACCCCTCCACTTT. Residues: CSATGGNSPLHF.

The chain couples TRBV4-3 to TRBJ2-1; 10 bases line up with TRBD2. Trimming removed 3 bases from V and 3 bases from J; junction bases left unmatched: 2. CDR3 length equals 15 residues. Germline V gives CDR1 LGHNA, CDR2 YSLEER. In DNA, the CDR3 is TGCGCCAGCAGCCAGGGACTAGCGAACTACAATGAGCAGTTCTTC. Translated: CASSQGLANYNEQFF.

This clonotype was seen many times. V is TRBV5-5 and J is TRBJ1-2; D may be TRBD1 (6 bases). The V and J ends lost 4 bases and 7 bases respectively, with 14 bases between them. Germline values: CDR1 SGHKS, CDR2 YYEKEE (reference sequence). The CDR3 is made up of 13 amino acids. DNA of the CDR3: TGTGCCAGCAGCACAGGGTCCACCACTGGCTACACCTTC. Amino acid sequence: CASSTGSTTGYTF.

This chain uses TRBV28 with TRBJ2-7, with D perhaps TRBD2 (6 bases). Per germline, CDR1 MDHEN and CDR2 SYDVKM. V gave up 8 bases and J gave up 4 bases, with 15 bases separating them. The CDR3 loop spans 13 amino acids. Here the CDR3 DNA reads TGTGCCAGCCAAATAGGTGGGGGGTACGAGCAGTACTTC. Encoded protein: CASQIGGGYEQYF.

The chain has TRBV12-3 or TRBV12-4 and TRBJ1-6; no firm D call. The CDR3 totals 14 residues. The V end was cut by 2 bases, the J end by 2 bases, with 4 bases between. The CDR3 sequence: CASSLSTYNSPLHF. As DNA, the CDR3 is TGTGCCAGCAGTTTATCCACCTATAATTCACCCCTCCACTTT.

This clonotype appeared a few times. V is TRBV7-2 and J is TRBJ2-2; possibly TRBD1 for D (5 bases). This CDR3 has 14 residues. V was trimmed by 1 base and J by 8 bases, leaving 11 bases between them. Looked up from germline, CDR1 is SGHTA and CDR2 is FQGNSA. The CDR3 sequence is CASSLEGYQGELFF. The CDR3 DNA reads as TGTGCCAGCAGCTTAGAGGGGTATCAAGGGGAGCTGTTTTTT.

This clonotype was observed a handful of times. This sequence joins TRBV14 and TRBJ1-2; 7 nucleotides line up with TRBD1. The ends lost 6 bases at V and 3 bases at J; junction bases unmatched: 7. Germline-derived CDR1 and CDR2 are SGHDN and FVKESK. The CDR3 spans 14 residues. CDR3 loop: CASRRTGGHYGYTF. The CDR3 coding sequence is TGTGCCAGCAGAAGGACAGGAGGGCACTATGGCTACACCTTC. The full variable domain, its missing parts supplied by reference TRBV14 and TRBJ1-2, is EAGVTQFPSHSVIEKGQTVTLRCDPISGHDNLYWYRRVMGKEIKFLLHFVKESKQDESGMPNNRFLAERTGGTYSTLKVQPAELEDSGVYFCASRRTGGHYGYTFGSGTRLTVV.

This clonotype was detected only a few times. The chain carries TRBV5-6 and TRBJ2-7, with TRBD2 matching over 12 bases. CDR1 is SGHDT and CDR2 is YYEEEE in the germline V gene. This CDR3 contains 17 residues. V shed 0 bases and J 0 bases; nucleotides not matched to a gene: 4. The CDR3 protein is CASSLARTSGASYEQYF. CDR3 DNA: TGTGCCAGCAGCTTGGCCCGGACTAGCGGGGCCTCCTACGAGCAGTACTTC.

The chain employs TRBV3-1 and TRBJ2-1, with TRBD2 matching 10 bases. The germline V gene has CDR1 LGHDT and CDR2 YNNKEL (reference sequence). V dropped 0 bases and J dropped 9; count of bases not matched to a gene: 11. This CDR3 spans 17 amino acids. CDR3 loop: CASSQDHLAGVRGEQFF. Here the CDR3 DNA reads TGTGCCAGCAGCCAAGATCACCTAGCGGGAGTAAGGGGTGAGCAGTTCTTC.

The DNA of the CDR3 is TGCAGTGCTAGAAGTCGATTATCGGGGCCCGGGGAGCTGTTTTTT. This codes for CSARSRLSGPGELFF. The J gene is TRBJ2-2, the V gene TRBV20-1; D possibly matches TRBD1 or TRBD2 (5 bases each). The CDR3 consists of 15 residues. CDR1 and CDR2 from the germline V gene are DFQATT and SNEGSKA (reference sequence). V dropped 2 bases and J dropped 6 bases, with 16 bases sitting between them.

This clonotype was counted at least ten times. The rearrangement links TRBV11-3 to TRBJ2-1, with a weak D call TRBD2 (5 bases). V dropped 0 bases and J dropped 8 bases, with 11 bases sitting between them. This CDR3 spans 14 amino acids. Germline V gene sequence: CDR1 SGHNT, CDR2 YENEEA. The CDR3 bases are TGTGCCAGCAGCTTAGACCTTCGGCGGGATGAGCAGTTCTTC. This sequence encodes CASSLDLRRDEQFF.

This clonotype was counted between two and nine times. The CDR3 bases are TGCAGTGCTAGACGGGGAACTAATGAAAAACTGTTTTTT. Its protein product is CSARRGTNEKLFF. This chain joins TRBV20-1 and TRBJ1-4; no clear D. The V gene lost 2 bases and the J gene lost 1 base, with 5 bases spanning the gap. The CDR3 consists of 13 residues. CDR1 and CDR2 from the germline V gene are DFQATT and SNEGSKA (reference sequence).